Below, one T cell receptor beta chain is given with its context. Its antigen remains unknown. With 5 bases clipped from V and 6 bases from J, the junction kept 15 bases outside the gene matches. This CDR3 has 17 residues. Germline CDR1 SGHVS, CDR2 FQNEAQ. This sample stems from a study of T cells in Graves' hyperthyroidism and ophthalmopathy. Template material for amplifying TCR beta CDR3 regions consisted of RNA transcripts. The TCR CDR3 was amplified in a first-round RT-PCR using the HTBI primer set. A single record per CDR3 protein comes from TCRdb applying MiXCR to the multiplex PCR reads. Altogether 500,000 to 600,000 distinct CDR3 sequences are present, roughly 46% being singletons, with the ten largest covering around 19%. Study-wide results and limits: A median approximately 6.8 months before onset, the model predicted ophthalmopathy. Among thyroid clonotypes expanded above 0.001, most also appeared in blood.

Based on clinical symptoms, serum thyroxine and TRAb, thyroid ultrasound and orbital computed tomography, diagnoses were reached. The clonotype was recovered from an adult woman with Graves' disease, either hyperthyroidism or ophthalmopathy (not recorded which). Sequenced sample: peripheral blood or thyroid tissue (not recorded which). The chain links TRBV7-8 to TRBJ2-2; TRBD2 matches 7 bases. Here the CDR3 reads CASSRLSGGRSPGELFF. The CDR3 bases are TGTGCCAGCAGCCGACTCTCCGGCGGGAGATCACCCGGGGAGCTGTTTTTT.